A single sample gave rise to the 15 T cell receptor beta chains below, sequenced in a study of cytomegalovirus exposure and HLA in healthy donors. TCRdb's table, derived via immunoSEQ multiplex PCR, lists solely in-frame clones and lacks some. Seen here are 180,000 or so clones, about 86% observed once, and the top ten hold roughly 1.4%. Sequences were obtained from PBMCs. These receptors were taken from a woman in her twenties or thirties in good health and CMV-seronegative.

The CDR3 protein is CASSFTSGGQTDTQYF. Here the CDR3 DNA reads TGTGCCAGCAGCTTTACTAGCGGGGGGCAAACAGATACGCAGTATTTT. This chain joins TRBV13 and TRBJ2-3; 12 positions match TRBD2. With V trimmed by 3 bases and J by 3 bases, 4 bases remained unmatched. The CDR3 length is 16 residues. Germline V gene sequence: CDR1 PRHDT, CDR2 FYEKMQ (reference sequence). The whole variable domain, filled in from reference TRBV13 and TRBJ2-3, reads AAGVIQSPRHLIKEKRETATLKCYPIPRHDTVYWYQQGPGQDPQFLISFYEKMQSDKGSIPDRFSAQQFSDYHSELNMSSLELGDSALYFCASSFTSGGQTDTQYFGPGTRLTVL.

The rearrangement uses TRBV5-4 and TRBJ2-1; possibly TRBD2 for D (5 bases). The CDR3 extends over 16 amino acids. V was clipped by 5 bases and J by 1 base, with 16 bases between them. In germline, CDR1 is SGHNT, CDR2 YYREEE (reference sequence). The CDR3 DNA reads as TGTGCCAGCAGGGCTACTAGATTAGTATCCTACAATGAGCAGTTCTTC. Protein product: CASRATRLVSYNEQFF.

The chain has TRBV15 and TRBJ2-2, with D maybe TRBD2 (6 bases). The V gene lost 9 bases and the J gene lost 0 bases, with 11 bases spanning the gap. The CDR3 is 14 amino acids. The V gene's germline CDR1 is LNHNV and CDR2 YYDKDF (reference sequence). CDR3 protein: CATAGPANTGELFF. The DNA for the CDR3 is TGTGCCACGGCGGGGCCCGCGAACACCGGGGAGCTGTTTTTT.

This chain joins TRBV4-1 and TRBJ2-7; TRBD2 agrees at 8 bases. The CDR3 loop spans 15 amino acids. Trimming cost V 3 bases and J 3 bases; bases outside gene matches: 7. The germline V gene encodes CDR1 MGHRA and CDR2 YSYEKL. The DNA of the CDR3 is TGCGCCAGCAGCCAGATAGCGGGGACCCTCTACGAGCAGTACTTC. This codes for CASSQIAGTLYEQYF.

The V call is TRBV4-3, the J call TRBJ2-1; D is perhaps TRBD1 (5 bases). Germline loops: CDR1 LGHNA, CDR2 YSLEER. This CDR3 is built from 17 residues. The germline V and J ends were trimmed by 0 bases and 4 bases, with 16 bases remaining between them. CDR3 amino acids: CASSQDEGIDSYNEQFF. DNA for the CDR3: TGCGCCAGCAGCCAAGATGAAGGGATCGACAGTTACAATGAGCAGTTCTTC.

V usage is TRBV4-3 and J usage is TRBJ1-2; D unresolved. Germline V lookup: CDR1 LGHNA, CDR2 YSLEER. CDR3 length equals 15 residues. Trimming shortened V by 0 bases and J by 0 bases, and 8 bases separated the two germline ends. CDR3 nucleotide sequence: TGCGCCAGCAGCCAAGAACTCGGGGCTAACTATGGCTACACCTTC. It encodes CASSQELGANYGYTF.

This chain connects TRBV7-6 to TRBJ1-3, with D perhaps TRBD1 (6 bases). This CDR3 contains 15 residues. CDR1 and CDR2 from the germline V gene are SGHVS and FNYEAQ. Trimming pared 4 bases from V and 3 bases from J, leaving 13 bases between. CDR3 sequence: CASSSPGTNGNTIYF. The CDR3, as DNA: TGTGCCAGCAGCTCACCCGGGACAAATGGAAACACCATATATTTT.

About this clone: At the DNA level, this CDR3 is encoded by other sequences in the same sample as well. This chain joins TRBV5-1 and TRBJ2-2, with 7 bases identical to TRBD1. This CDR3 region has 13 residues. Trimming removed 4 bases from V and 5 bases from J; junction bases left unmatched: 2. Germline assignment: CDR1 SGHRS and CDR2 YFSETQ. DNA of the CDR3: TGCGCCAGCAGCCCGGGACAGACCGGGGAGCTGTTTTTT. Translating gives CASSPGQTGELFF.

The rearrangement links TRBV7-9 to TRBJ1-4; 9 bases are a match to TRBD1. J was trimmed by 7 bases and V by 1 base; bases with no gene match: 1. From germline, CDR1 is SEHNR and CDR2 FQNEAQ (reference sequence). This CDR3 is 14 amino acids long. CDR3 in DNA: TGTGCCAGCAGCTTAGAGGGACAGGGTGAAAAACTGTTTTTT. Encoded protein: CASSLEGQGEKLFF.

CDR3 bases: TGTGCCAGCAGCCTTAAGAACACCGGGGAGCTGTTTTTT. This translates into CASSLKNTGELFF. The V gene is TRBV13, the J gene TRBJ2-2, with D unresolved. The V end was cut by 5 bases, the J end by 1 base, with 5 bases between. The CDR3 is made up of 13 amino acids. The germline CDR1 and CDR2 sequences are PRHDT and FYEKMQ (reference sequence).

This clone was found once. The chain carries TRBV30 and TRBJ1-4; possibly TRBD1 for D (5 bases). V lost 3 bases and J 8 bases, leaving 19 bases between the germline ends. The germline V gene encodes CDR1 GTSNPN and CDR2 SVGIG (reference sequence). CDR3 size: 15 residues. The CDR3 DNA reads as TGTGCCTGGAGGCCCGGGTCAGGGTCACTAGAAAAACTGTTTTTT. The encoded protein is CAWRPGSGSLEKLFF.

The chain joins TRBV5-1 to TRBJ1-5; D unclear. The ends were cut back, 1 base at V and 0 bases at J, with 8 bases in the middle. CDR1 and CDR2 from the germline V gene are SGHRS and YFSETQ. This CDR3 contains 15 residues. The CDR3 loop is CASSLLGYSNQPQHF. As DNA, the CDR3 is TGCGCCAGCAGCTTGTTGGGCTATAGCAATCAGCCCCAGCATTTT.

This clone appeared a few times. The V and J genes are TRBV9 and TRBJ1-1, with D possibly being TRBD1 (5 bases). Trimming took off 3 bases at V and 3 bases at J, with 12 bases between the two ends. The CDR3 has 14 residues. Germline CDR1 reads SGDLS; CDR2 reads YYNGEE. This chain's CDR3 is CASSGARGDTEAFF. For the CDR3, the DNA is TGTGCCAGCAGCGGAGCCCGGGGGGACACTGAAGCTTTCTTT.

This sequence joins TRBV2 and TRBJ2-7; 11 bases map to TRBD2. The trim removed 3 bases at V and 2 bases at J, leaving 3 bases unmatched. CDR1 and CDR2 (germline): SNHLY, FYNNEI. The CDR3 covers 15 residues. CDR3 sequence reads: CASSDTSGSTYEQYF. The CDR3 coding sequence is TGTGCCAGCAGTGATACTAGCGGGAGTACCTACGAGCAGTACTTC.

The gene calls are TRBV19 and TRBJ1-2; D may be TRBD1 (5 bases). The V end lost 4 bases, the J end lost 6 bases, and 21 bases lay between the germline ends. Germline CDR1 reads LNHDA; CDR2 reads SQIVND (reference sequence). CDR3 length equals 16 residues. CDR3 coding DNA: TGTGCCAGTAGTACAACCGCGACAGACCTTACCAATGGCTACACCTTC. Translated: CASSTTATDLTNGYTF.